The rows below give T cell receptor beta chains drawn from one sample of a study of blood T cell repertoires in COVID-19. TCRdb keeps only in-frame clones here, not all; method: immunoSEQ multiplex PCR. The sample yields roughly 80,000 clones, roughly nine tenths seen once. The sequenced material came from peripheral blood. The receptors derive from a man older than 75 in a cohort sampled during active COVID-19. The conserved cysteine and the conserved F or W are not part of the CDR3 here.

>TRBJ2-5|TRBV7-2
ASSSGLAGAPQETQY
>TRBJ1-2|TRBV19
ASSIAPQGMGYT
>TRBJ1-5|TRBV4-1
ASSQDAGGNQPQH
>TRBJ1-2|TRBV28
ASSLLQGQGYGYT
>TRBJ1-1|TRBV2
ASSGQQGYTEAF
>TRBJ1-1|TRBV15
ATRDREMNTEAF
>TRBJ1-6|TRBV4-3
ASSHLSGNSPLH
>TRBJ2-6|TRBV15
ASGTASSGANVLT
>TRBJ2-3|TRBV19
ATESGSYTQY
>TRBJ2-1|TRBV3-1/TRBV3-2
ASSQGLSSDEQF
>TRBJ2-3|TRBV5-1
ASSFRDYHTDTQY
>TRBJ1-3|TRBV9
ASSGHRQFLSGNTIY
>TRBJ2-3|TRBV7-2
ASSRRLGGGTDTQY
>TRBJ1-2|TRBV4-1
ASSQVPPLFGYT
>TRBJ2-1|TRBV24-1
ATSGNLGQGGYNEQF
>TRBJ2-7|TRBV14
ASSLKLGGAPYEQY
>TRBJ1-5|TRBV19
ASTTDNSNQPQH
>TRBJ2-1|TRBV24-1
ATSASNQRGEQF
>TRBJ1-1|TRBV2
ASSAYPDRSEAF
>TRBJ1-1|TRBV5-1
ASRIDRGNTEAF
>TRBJ1-1|TRBV7-8
ASTLQRGDTEAF
>TRBJ1-6|TRBV11-1
ASSERDRANSPLH
>TRBJ2-1|TRBV4-2
ASSQDQGQF
>TRBJ1-2|TRBV3-1/TRBV3-2
ASSQAGDSNYGYT
>TRBJ2-3|TRBV2
ASRKGETGVTDTQY
>TRBJ2-7|TRBV25-1
ASSESTLAGAHYEQY
>TRBJ1-2|TRBV28
ASSSGLGYGYT
>TRBJ1-2|TRBV2
ASSRTVNYGYT
>TRBJ1-6|TRBV9
ASSGPGGGYNSPLH
>TRBJ2-5|TRBV5-1
ASSSRREETQY
>TRBJ1-1|TRBV5-1
ASSLDWQVWTEAF
>TRBJ2-1|TRBV5-1
ASSMIPGTNNEQF
>TRBJ2-5|TRBV7-7
ASSLELAGETQY
>TRBJ2-1|TRBV28
ASRGANEQF
>TRBJ1-2|TRBV6-5
ASSFRTLTSYGYT
>TRBJ2-1|TRBV5-1
ASSAYREGEQF
>TRBJ2-3|TRBV28
ASSLAGGPADTDTQY
>TRBJ1-2|TRBV3-1/TRBV3-2
ASSPGTGYIYGYT
>TRBJ2-3|TRBV6-5
ASSSIALSTDTQY
>TRBJ2-5|TRBV5-1
ASSLEGARETQY
>TRBJ1-6|TRBV4-1
ASSQRNSPLH
>TRBJ2-7|TRBV7-2
ASRRGVLYEQY